This TCR beta chain was identified during a study of blood T cell repertoires in COVID-19. The table lists this clone with a count of one. Germline loops: CDR1 SGHVS, CDR2 FNYEAQ. This CDR3 has 14 amino acids. Trimming took 5 bases from V and 1 from J, leaving 11 bases between them. The method was immunoSEQ multiplex PCR; TCRdb's version includes in-frame clones alone and lacks a portion of them. The repertoire includes roughly 86,000 clones, approximately 80% of them detected once, and 2% to 2.5% sits in the top ten. The TCR sequence derives from a woman aged 70-85 years with acute or convalescent COVID-19. This chain links TRBV7-6 with TRBJ1-1; D possibly corresponds to TRBD1 (6 bases). Sequenced: peripheral blood. The CDR3 region has the DNA TGTGCCAGCAGCGCGACGACAGGGAACACTGAAGCTTTCTTT. Protein: CASSATTGNTEAFF.